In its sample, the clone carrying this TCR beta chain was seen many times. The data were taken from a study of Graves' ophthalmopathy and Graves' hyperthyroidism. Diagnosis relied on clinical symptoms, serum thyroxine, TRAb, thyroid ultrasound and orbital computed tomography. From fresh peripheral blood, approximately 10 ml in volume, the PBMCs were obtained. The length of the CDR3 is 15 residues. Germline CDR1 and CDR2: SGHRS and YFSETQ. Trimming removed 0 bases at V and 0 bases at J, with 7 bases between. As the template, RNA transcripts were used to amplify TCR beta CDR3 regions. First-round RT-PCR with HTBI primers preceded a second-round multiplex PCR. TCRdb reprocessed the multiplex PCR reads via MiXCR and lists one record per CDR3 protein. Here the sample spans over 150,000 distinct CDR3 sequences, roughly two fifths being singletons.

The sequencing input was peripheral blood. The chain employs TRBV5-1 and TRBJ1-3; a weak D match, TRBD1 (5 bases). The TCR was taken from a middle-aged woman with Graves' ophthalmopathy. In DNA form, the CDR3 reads TGCGCCAGCAGCTTGGCAGGACACTCTGGAAACACCATATATTTT. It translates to CASSLAGHSGNTIYF.